The 6 T cell receptor beta chains given below trace back to one sample, sequenced in a study of cytomegalovirus exposure and HLA in healthy donors. This PCR relied on a set of 60 Vbeta primers and 13 Jbeta primers. The repertoire was sequenced with immunoSEQ multiplex PCR; TCRdb's copy has only in-frame clones and lacks some. The sample consists of about 88,000 clones, 70% to 90% of them appearing once. The sequenced sample consisted of PBMCs. These receptors were taken from a man aged 18 to 30 in good health and CMV-seronegative.

The chain links TRBV10-3 to TRBJ2-7; D unclear. Germline V lookup: CDR1 ENHRY, CDR2 SYGVKD. V was trimmed by 5 bases and J by 4 bases, leaving 12 bases between them. This CDR3 spans 13 amino acids. CDR3 coding DNA: TGTGCCATCAGTACAGAGACCAATTACGAGCAGTACTTC. Translated: CAISTETNYEQYF.

The V and J genes are TRBV7-6 and TRBJ1-3; tentatively, D is TRBD1 (5 bases). The CDR3 has 16 residues. The germline gives CDR1 SGHVS, CDR2 FNYEAQ. Trimming stripped 1 base from V and 0 bases from J, with 10 bases between. The CDR3 DNA reads TGTGCCAGCAGCTTAGAGTGGGGCCTCTCTGGAAACACCATATATTTT. It is translated as CASSLEWGLSGNTIYF.

This chain joins TRBV9 and TRBJ2-1, with a tentative D call TRBD1 (5 bases). There are 13 residues in the CDR3. With 1 base removed from V and 6 bases from J, the gap between germline ends came to 8 bases. CDR1 SGDLS and CDR2 YYNGEE come from the germline V gene. The CDR3 loop reads CASSVTGANEQFF. Written as DNA, the CDR3 is TGTGCCAGCAGCGTAACAGGCGCCAATGAGCAGTTCTTC.

The chain carries TRBV5-1 and TRBJ2-7; TRBD1 might be the D (6 bases). Germline loops: CDR1 SGHRS, CDR2 YFSETQ. With 0 bases removed from V and 5 bases from J, the gap between germline ends came to 12 bases. The CDR3 covers 14 residues. The CDR3 loop is CASSLVRGRDEQYF. The DNA of the CDR3 is TGCGCCAGCAGCTTGGTCAGGGGTCGGGACGAGCAGTACTTC.

The chain uses TRBV21-1 and TRBJ1-2; TRBD1 is the table's D call, not checked against the DNA. TRBV21-1 is a recognized pseudogene. The CDR3 extends over 14 amino acids. The CDR3 is CASSKDPRSEPFTF. The CDR3 nucleotides are TGTGCCAGCAGCAAAGATCCCAGGTCAGAGCCCTTCACCTTC.

This chain joins TRBV7-9 and TRBJ2-5; 13 positions match TRBD2. From germline, CDR1 is SEHNR and CDR2 FQNEAQ (reference sequence). The CDR3 is 17 residues long. The junction had 11 bases not matched to a gene; V was cut back by 5 bases and J by 5 bases. Here the CDR3 reads CASSPPGLAGLGETQYF. In DNA form, the CDR3 reads TGTGCCAGCAGCCCGCCGGGACTAGCGGGATTAGGGGAGACCCAGTACTTC.